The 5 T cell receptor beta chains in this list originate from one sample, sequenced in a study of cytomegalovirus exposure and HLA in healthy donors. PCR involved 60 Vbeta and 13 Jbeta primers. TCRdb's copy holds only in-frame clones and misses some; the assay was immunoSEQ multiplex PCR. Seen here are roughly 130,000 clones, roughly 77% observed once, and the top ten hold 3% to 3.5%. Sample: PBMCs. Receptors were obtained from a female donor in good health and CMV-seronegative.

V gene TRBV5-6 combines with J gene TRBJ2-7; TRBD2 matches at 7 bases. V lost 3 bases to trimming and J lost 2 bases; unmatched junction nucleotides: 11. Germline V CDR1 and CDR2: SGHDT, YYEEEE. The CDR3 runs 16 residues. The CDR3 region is CASSSRPSGPTYEQYF. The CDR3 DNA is TGTGCCAGCAGCTCCAGACCTAGCGGCCCCACCTACGAGCAGTACTTC.

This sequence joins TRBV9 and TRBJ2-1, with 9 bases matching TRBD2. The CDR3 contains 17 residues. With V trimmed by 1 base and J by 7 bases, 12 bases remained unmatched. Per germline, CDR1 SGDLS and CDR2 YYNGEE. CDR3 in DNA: TGTGCCAGCAGCGTAAACGTAGCGGGGGCCGGGGGAAATGAGCAGTTCTTC. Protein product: CASSVNVAGAGGNEQFF.

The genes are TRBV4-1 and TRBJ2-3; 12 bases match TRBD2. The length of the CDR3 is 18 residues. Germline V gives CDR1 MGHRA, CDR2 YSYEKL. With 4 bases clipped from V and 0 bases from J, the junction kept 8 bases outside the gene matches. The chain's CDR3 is CASSPYGLAGSSTDTQYF. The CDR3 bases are TGCGCCAGCAGCCCCTATGGACTAGCGGGGTCTAGCACAGATACGCAGTATTTT.

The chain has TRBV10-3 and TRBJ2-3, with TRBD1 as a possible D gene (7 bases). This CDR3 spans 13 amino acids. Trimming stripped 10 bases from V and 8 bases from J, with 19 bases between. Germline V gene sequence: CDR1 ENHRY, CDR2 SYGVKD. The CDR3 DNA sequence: TGTGCCACCACGACAGGGCGGGAAGGTACGCAGTATTTT. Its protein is CATTTGREGTQYF.

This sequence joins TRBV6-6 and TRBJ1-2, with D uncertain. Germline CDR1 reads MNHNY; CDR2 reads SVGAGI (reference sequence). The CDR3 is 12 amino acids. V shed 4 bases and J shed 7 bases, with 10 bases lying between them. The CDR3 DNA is TGTGCCAGCAGTTCAAGAGATAGTGGCTACACCTTC. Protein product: CASSSRDSGYTF.